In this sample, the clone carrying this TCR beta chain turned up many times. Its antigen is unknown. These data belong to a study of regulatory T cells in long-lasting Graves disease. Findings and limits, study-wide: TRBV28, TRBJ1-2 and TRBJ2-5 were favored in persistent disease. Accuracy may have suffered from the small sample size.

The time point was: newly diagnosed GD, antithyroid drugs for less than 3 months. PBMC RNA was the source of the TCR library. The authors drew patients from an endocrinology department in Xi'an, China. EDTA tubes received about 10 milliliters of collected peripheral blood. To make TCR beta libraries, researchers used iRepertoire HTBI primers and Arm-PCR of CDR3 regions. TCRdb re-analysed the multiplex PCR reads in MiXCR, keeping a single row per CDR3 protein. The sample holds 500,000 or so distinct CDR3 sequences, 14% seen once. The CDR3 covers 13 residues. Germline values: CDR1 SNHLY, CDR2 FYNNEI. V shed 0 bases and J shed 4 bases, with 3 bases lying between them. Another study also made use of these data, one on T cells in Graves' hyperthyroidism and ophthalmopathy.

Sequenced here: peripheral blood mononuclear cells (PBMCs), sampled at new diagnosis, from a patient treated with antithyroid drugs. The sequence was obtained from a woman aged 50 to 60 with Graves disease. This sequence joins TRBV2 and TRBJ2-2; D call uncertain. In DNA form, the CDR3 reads TGTGCCAGCAGTGAAGCCAGCACCGGGGAGCTGTTTTTT. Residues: CASSEASTGELFF. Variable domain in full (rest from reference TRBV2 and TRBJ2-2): EPEVTQTPSHQVTQMGQEVILRCVPISNHLYFYWYRQILGQKVEFLVSFYNNEISEKSEIFDDQFSVERPDGSNFTLKIRSTKLEDSAMYFCASSEASTGELFFGEGSRLTVL.